These 28 T cell receptor beta chains were all obtained from the same sample, sequenced in a study of T cell responses to AZD1222 COVID-19 vaccine. Method: immunoSEQ multiplex PCR; TCRdb's copy keeps in-frame clones and lacks some. The sample has 150,000 to 160,000 clones, 80% to 90% seen once; the top ten hold roughly a tenth. The sequences come from peripheral blood, collected 28 days after the second AZD1222 dose. The receptor set was obtained from an adult who received the AZD1222 COVID-19 vaccine.

This clone was seen at least ten times. The rearrangement uses TRBV7-9 and TRBJ1-4, with D maybe TRBD1 (6 bases). The length of the CDR3 is 13 residues. The V gene's germline CDR1 is SEHNR and CDR2 FQNEAQ (reference sequence). The V end was cut by 3 bases, the J end by 14 bases, with 16 bases between. CDR3 in amino acids: CASSFLGADGLFF. For the CDR3, the DNA is TGTGCCAGCAGCTTCCTGGGGGCGGATGGGCTGTTTTTT. Filled out from reference TRBV7-9 and TRBJ1-4, the complete variable domain reads DTGVSQNPRHKITKRGQNVTFRCDPISEHNRLYWYRQTLGQGPEFLTYFQNEAQLEKSRLLSDRFSAERPKGSFSTLEIQRTEQGDSAMYLCASSFLGADGLFFGSGTQLSVL.

The chain couples TRBV25-1 to TRBJ2-1; 7 bases are shared with TRBD2. The V segment lost 2 bases and the J segment 14 bases; nucleotides outside the gene matches: 15. The germline V gene has CDR1 MGHDK and CDR2 SYGVNS. This CDR3 is built from 15 residues. CDR3 DNA sequence: TGTGCCAGCAGTGAACGACCGGGACTAACCCGCCGAGAGTTCTTC. It codes for CASSERPGLTRREFF.

This clone has just one count. The chain recombines TRBV15 with TRBJ2-7; possible D gene TRBD2, 6 bases. Germline V gene lookup returns CDR1 LNHNV and CDR2 YYDKDF (reference sequence). This CDR3 has 17 amino acids. Trimming left V 5 bases short and J 2 bases short, with 22 bases between. The CDR3 protein is CATSLEGRRRTAYEQYF. CDR3 coding DNA: TGTGCCACCAGCCTCGAGGGGAGGAGGCGCACAGCCTACGAGCAGTACTTC.

The genes are TRBV6-4 and TRBJ2-2; 9 bases align to TRBD2. The CDR3 covers 15 residues. V lost 6 bases to trimming and J lost 2 bases; unmatched junction nucleotides: 4. CDR1 is MRHNA, CDR2 SNTAGT, per germline. CDR3: CASSALAGNTGELFF. The CDR3, as DNA: TGTGCCAGCAGCGCTCTAGCGGGAAACACCGGGGAGCTGTTTTTT.

The chain combines TRBV7-2 with TRBJ1-2; TRBD1 is a possible D gene (5 bases). Trimming shortened V by 1 base and J by 3 bases, and 12 bases separated the two germline ends. The CDR3 has 15 amino acids. Germline CDR1 reads SGHTA; CDR2 reads FQGNSA. CDR3 sequence (DNA): TGTGCCAGCAGCTTAGGATGGGGGATTGACTATGGCTACACCTTC. Protein product: CASSLGWGIDYGYTF. Supplemented by reference TRBV7-2 and TRBJ1-2, the full variable domain reads GAGVSQSPSNKVTEKGKDVELRCDPISGHTALYWYRQSLGQGLEFLIYFQGNSAPDKSGLPSDRFSAERTGGSVSTLTIQRTQQEDSAVYLCASSLGWGIDYGYTFGSGTRLTVV.

The chain has TRBV5-6 and TRBJ1-4; D might be TRBD1 (5 bases). The V gene lost 4 bases and the J gene lost 0 bases, with 10 bases spanning the gap. The CDR3 runs 15 residues. Germline CDR1 reads SGHDT; CDR2 reads YYEEEE. The CDR3 coding sequence is TGTGCCAGCAGCAGAACAGGAGCAACTAATGAAAAACTGTTTTTT. Its translation is CASSRTGATNEKLFF.

The V gene is TRBV9, the J gene TRBJ2-3; a weak D match, TRBD1 (6 bases). Trimming left V 0 bases short and J 1 base short, with 15 bases between. The CDR3 consists of 17 residues. Germline CDR1 and CDR2: SGDLS and YYNGEE. CDR3 coding DNA: TGTGCCAGCAGCGTAGTAGGTGGGGGCCGGGGCACAGATACGCAGTATTTT. The encoded protein is CASSVVGGGRGTDTQYF.

The table lists this clone with a count of one. J is TRBJ2-7 and V is TRBV5-4; 10 nucleotides match TRBD2. V trimming: 4 bases; J trimming: 5 bases; junction bases outside the gene matches: 6. CDR3 length equals 14 residues. Germline V lookup: CDR1 SGHNT, CDR2 YYREEE (reference sequence). This chain's CDR3 is CASSPGLARDEQYF. CDR3 DNA: TGTGCCAGCAGCCCGGGACTAGCGAGGGACGAGCAGTACTTC.

This clone was detected only a few times. The J gene is TRBJ2-7, the V gene TRBV7-2; a weak D match, TRBD2 (6 bases). The CDR3 extends over 13 amino acids. Trimming pared 1 base from V and 3 bases from J, leaving 7 bases between. Per the germline V gene, CDR1 is SGHTA and CDR2 is FQGNSA. The CDR3 sequence: CASSLGRGYEQYF. The DNA for the CDR3 is TGTGCCAGCAGCTTAGGGCGGGGCTACGAGCAGTACTTC.

The gene calls are TRBV6-1 and TRBJ1-1; the match to TRBD1 covers 7 bases. Trimming cost V 2 bases and J 7 bases; bases outside gene matches: 7. This CDR3 is built from 14 residues. Germline assignment: CDR1 MNHNS and CDR2 SASEGT. The CDR3 loop is CASSETGVLGEAFF. In DNA, the CDR3 is TGTGCCAGCAGTGAAACAGGGGTCTTAGGTGAAGCTTTCTTT.

This clone was observed once. This chain connects TRBV5-6 to TRBJ2-1; D is ambiguous. Germline V gene sequence: CDR1 SGHDT, CDR2 YYEEEE. V lost 4 bases to trimming and J lost 9 bases, with 8 bases between them. The CDR3 loop spans 11 amino acids. This CDR3 is CASSAKSEQFF. In DNA form, the CDR3 reads TGTGCCAGCAGCGCTAAGTCTGAGCAGTTCTTC. Complete variable domain (other parts from reference TRBV5-6 and TRBJ2-1): DAGVTQSPTHLIKTRGQQVTLRCSPKSGHDTVSWYQQALGQGPQFIFQYYEEEERQRGNFPDRFSGHQFPNYSSELNVNALLLGDSALYLCASSAKSEQFFGPGTRLTVL.

This chain connects TRBV6-5 to TRBJ1-4; possibly TRBD1 for D (6 bases). Between the trimmed V and J ends, which lost 6 bases and 4 bases, there was a span of 12 bases. Germline CDR1 reads MNHEY; CDR2 reads SVGAGI. The CDR3 runs to 14 residues. The CDR3 reads CASRHRVDNEKLFF. CDR3 in DNA: TGTGCCAGCAGGCACAGGGTCGATAATGAAAAACTGTTTTTT.

The chain links TRBV3-1 (or the pseudogene TRBV3-2) to TRBJ2-1; D gene ambiguous. The CDR3 is made up of 14 amino acids. Germline assignment: CDR1 LGHDT and CDR2 YNNKEL (reference sequence). The V end lost 0 bases, the J end lost 12 bases, and 15 bases lay between the germline ends. This chain's CDR3 is CASSQEGRKGWQFF. DNA for the CDR3: TGTGCCAGCAGCCAAGAGGGTCGAAAGGGTTGGCAGTTCTTC.

The gene calls are TRBV6-6 and TRBJ1-1, with 10 bases lining up with TRBD1. The junction had 8 bases not matched to a gene; V was cut back by 7 bases and J by 3 bases. This CDR3 has 15 residues. The V gene's germline CDR1 is MNHNY and CDR2 SVGAGI (reference sequence). This chain's CDR3 is CASTIEGTGDTEAFF. CDR3 nucleotides: TGTGCCAGCACCATAGAAGGGACAGGGGACACTGAAGCTTTCTTT.

CDR3 sequence reads: CASSKDCVLFSGSYEQYF. The DNA of the CDR3 is TGTGCCAGCAGCAAGGATTGCGTCTTATTTTCGGGCTCCTACGAGCAGTACTTC. The chain combines TRBV21-1 with TRBJ2-7; whether TRBD2, the table's D call, matches the DNA was not checked. TRBV21-1 is deemed a pseudogene. The CDR3 extends over 18 amino acids.

The V call is TRBV28, the J call TRBJ2-1; D is uncertain. The length of the CDR3 is 12 residues. V was shortened by 5 bases and J by 0 bases, with 2 bases between the two germline ends. The germline V gene has CDR1 MDHEN and CDR2 SYDVKM. The CDR3 region has the DNA TGTGCCAGCAGTCTCTCCTACAATGAGCAGTTCTTC. This codes for CASSLSYNEQFF.

The chain recombines TRBV3-1 (or the pseudogene TRBV3-2) with TRBJ1-6; D gene unclear. This CDR3 comprises 16 residues. Trimming shortened V by 5 bases and J by 8 bases, and 19 bases separated the two germline ends. Germline assignment: CDR1 LGHDT and CDR2 YNNKEL (reference sequence). The CDR3 loop is CASSEVPGVGDSPLHF. The CDR3 DNA sequence: TGTGCCAGCAGCGAAGTCCCCGGGGTTGGGGATTCACCCCTCCACTTT.

J is TRBJ2-2 and V is TRBV9, with D unresolved. Germline CDR1 and CDR2: SGDLS and YYNGEE. V was trimmed by 0 bases and J by 6 bases, leaving 6 bases between them. CDR3 length equals 13 residues. The CDR3 DNA reads as TGTGCCAGCAGCGTAGTGCCGGCCGGGGAGCTGTTTTTT. This sequence encodes CASSVVPAGELFF.

For the CDR3, the DNA is TGTGCCAGCAGTGATGGGGCCGTTGGGGAGCTGTTTTTT. Translated, it gives CASSDGAVGELFF. The rearrangement uses TRBV2 and TRBJ2-2; TRBD1 is a possible D gene (5 bases). Germline loops: CDR1 SNHLY, CDR2 FYNNEI. V lost 3 bases and J 8 bases, leaving 10 bases between the germline ends. This CDR3 comprises 13 residues.

The chain is built from TRBV19 and TRBJ2-3, with 9 bases identical to TRBD2. This CDR3 has 14 amino acids. Germline V gene lookup returns CDR1 LNHDA and CDR2 SQIVND (reference sequence). The trim removed 8 bases at V and 3 bases at J, leaving 6 bases unmatched. The DNA for the CDR3 is TGTGCCAGTTGGGGCGGGAGGGCGACAGATACGCAGTATTTT. Encoded protein: CASWGGRATDTQYF.

On this clone itself: One junction end does not reproduce the germline sequence, and a read error may be involved. The rearrangement uses TRBV7-7 and TRBJ2-2; the D gene is possibly TRBD2 (5 bases). The germline CDR1 and CDR2 sequences are SSHAT and FNYEAQ (reference sequence). The CDR3 has 14 amino acids. The CDR3 loop reads CASSFGANTGELFF. The CDR3 DNA reads as TGTGCTAGCAGCTTCGGGGCGAACACCGGGGAGCTGTTTTTT.

The gene calls are TRBV3-1 (or the pseudogene TRBV3-2) and TRBJ2-7; D is undetermined. This CDR3 comprises 11 residues. The V end lost 3 bases, the J end lost 4 bases, and 4 bases lay between the germline ends. Germline CDR1 is LGHDT and CDR2 is YNNKEL (reference sequence). Written as DNA, the CDR3 is TGTGCCAGCAGCCATATATACGAGCAGTACTTC. It encodes CASSHIYEQYF.

The rearrangement joins TRBV11-2 to TRBJ2-7, with TRBD2 matching 8 bases. Germline assignment: CDR1 SGHAT and CDR2 FQNNGV. Unmatched junction bases numbered 8, after V lost 2 bases and J lost 2 bases. The CDR3 runs to 16 residues. DNA of the CDR3: TGTGCCAGCAGCTTAACATTTGGGACTAGAACCTACGAGCAGTACTTC. Translating gives CASSLTFGTRTYEQYF. Complete variable domain (other parts from reference TRBV11-2 and TRBJ2-7): EAGVAQSPRYKIIEKRQSVAFWCNPISGHATLYWYQQILGQGPKLLIQFQNNGVVDDSQLPKDRFSAERLKGVDSTLKIQPAKLEDSAVYLCASSLTFGTRTYEQYFGPGTRLTVT.

For this clone: At one end the junction does not follow the germline gene, possibly because of a read error. This chain uses TRBV28 with TRBJ2-1; 8 bases align to TRBD2. The length of the CDR3 is 14 residues. Germline CDR1 reads MDHEN; CDR2 reads SYDVKM. CDR3 loop: CASSLAGNKNEQFF. Written as DNA, the CDR3 is TGTGCTAGCAGTTTAGCGGGAAATAAGAATGAGCAGTTCTTC. Complete variable domain (other parts from reference TRBV28 and TRBJ2-1): DVKVTQSSRYLVKRTGEKVFLECVQDMDHENMFWYRQDPGLGLRLIYFSYDVKMKEKGDIPEGYSVSREKKERFSLILESASTNQTSMYLCASSLAGNKNEQFFGPGTRLTVL.

This clone was counted a few times. V and J are TRBV30 and TRBJ1-6; 7 bases align to TRBD1. The CDR3 has 13 residues. Germline assignment: CDR1 GTSNPN and CDR2 SVGIG (reference sequence). J gave up 9 bases and V 1 base, and 3 bases lay outside the gene matches. CDR3 nucleotides: TGTGCCTGGAGTGAAGGGGGCGCTTCACCCCTCCACTTT. Its translation is CAWSEGGASPLHF.

This rearrangement joins TRBV6-5 to TRBJ2-2; weak D call: TRBD1 (7 bases). Trimming stripped 6 bases from V and 5 bases from J, with 13 bases between. Germline CDR1 is MNHEY and CDR2 is SVGAGI. This CDR3 comprises 14 residues. The CDR3 loop reads CASRAPGGTGELFF. The CDR3 coding sequence is TGTGCCAGCAGGGCCCCAGGGGGGACCGGGGAGCTGTTTTTT.

This clone was detected a few times. V gene TRBV29-1 combines with J gene TRBJ1-1, with D perhaps matching TRBD1 (6 bases). Germline V gives CDR1 SQVTM, CDR2 ANQGSEA. Trimming shortened V by 3 bases and J by 0 bases, and 11 bases separated the two germline ends. The length of the CDR3 is 14 residues. CDR3 bases: TGCAGCGTTGATGTGGGGGGGCTGAACACTGAAGCTTTCTTT. As protein: CSVDVGGLNTEAFF.

The chain is built from TRBV27 and TRBJ2-3; either TRBD1 or TRBD2 may fit D (5 bases each). Trimming left V 6 bases short and J 2 bases short, with 21 bases between. The CDR3 is 17 amino acids. Germline values: CDR1 MNHEY, CDR2 SMNVEV (reference sequence). The CDR3 sequence: CASSRSDLLGDTDTQYF. As DNA, the CDR3 is TGTGCCAGCAGCCGCTCGGACCTCTTGGGGGACACAGATACGCAGTATTTT.